These 15 T cell receptor beta chains originate from one sample sequenced in a study of blood T cells in healthy people across ages. The use of a sample-barcoded 5' primer and a J-beta primer mix characterized a second PCR of about 6 to 11 cycles. TCRdb used MiXCR to reprocess the 5' RACE reads, holding one entry per CDR3 protein. The table includes around 800,000 distinct CDR3 sequences, under 80% detected once. The sequencing sample was made of blood. The source is a man aged 30 to 45 in good health.

V and J are TRBV6-2 or TRBV6-3 and TRBJ2-3; TRBD2 agrees at 14 bases. V lost 8 bases to trimming and J lost 0 bases; unmatched junction nucleotides: 7. The CDR3 is made up of 17 amino acids. The germline CDR1 and CDR2 sequences are MNHEY and SVGEGT. DNA for the CDR3: TGTGCCAGCGGACCGGGACTAGCGGGGGAGAGCACAGATACGCAGTATTTT. Its translation: CASGPGLAGESTDTQYF.

CDR3 residues: CASSFGQGSYNEQFF. The CDR3 nucleotides read TGTGCCAGCAGTTTCGGACAGGGCTCCTACAATGAGCAGTTCTTC. The chain links TRBV12-3 or TRBV12-4 to TRBJ2-1, with 8 bases aligning to TRBD1. V lost 3 bases, J lost 0 bases, and 1 base stayed unmatched. There are 15 residues in the CDR3.

The CDR3 region has the DNA TGTGCCAGCAGTCTCTACAGGTTCTACGAGCAGTACTTC. Its translation is CASSLYRFYEQYF. This sequence joins TRBV13 and TRBJ2-7; perhaps TRBD1 as D (5 bases). There are 13 residues in the CDR3. V lost 6 bases, J lost 3 bases, and 12 bases lay in between. Germline-derived CDR1 and CDR2 are PRHDT and FYEKMQ (reference sequence).

The rearrangement links TRBV12-3 or TRBV12-4 to TRBJ2-7, with D possibly being TRBD2 (6 bases). The CDR3 contains 16 residues. Trimming cost V 5 bases and J 0 bases, with 17 bases left between them. The CDR3 loop reads CASSPTTPGLSYEQYF. The CDR3 nucleotides are TGTGCCAGCAGTCCGACAACTCCGGGACTCTCCTACGAGCAGTACTTC.

The genes are TRBV2 and TRBJ2-1; 12 bases are shared with TRBD2. The CDR3 is made up of 16 amino acids. Germline V CDR1 and CDR2: SNHLY, FYNNEI. V gave up 7 bases and J gave up 8 bases; unmatched junction bases: 12. CDR3 nucleotide sequence: TGTGCCAGCATTTCTCTCCGGACTAGCGGGGTGGATGAGCAGTTCTTC. This sequence encodes CASISLRTSGVDEQFF.

In nucleotides, the CDR3 is TGTGCCAGCAGCGGCCGAACCGTACTAGCGTCCTACCAAGAGACCCAGTACTTC. Translating gives CASSGRTVLASYQETQYF. The J gene is TRBJ2-5, the V gene TRBV7-9; TRBD2 aligns across 7 bases. J gave up 0 bases and V 5 bases, and 15 bases lay outside the gene matches. This CDR3 is built from 18 residues. Germline V lookup: CDR1 SEHNR, CDR2 FQNEAQ (reference sequence). Drawing the rest from reference TRBV7-9 and TRBJ2-5, the complete variable domain is DTGVSQNPRHKITKRGQNVTFRCDPISEHNRLYWYRQTLGQGPEFLTYFQNEAQLEKSRLLSDRFSAERPKGSFSTLEIQRTEQGDSAMYLCASSGRTVLASYQETQYFGPGTRLLVL.

The V and J genes are TRBV20-1 and TRBJ2-3; D is perhaps TRBD1 or TRBD2 (5 bases each). Trimming removed 6 bases at V and 0 bases at J, with 13 bases between. The CDR3 has 14 amino acids. In germline, CDR1 is DFQATT, CDR2 SNEGSKA (reference sequence). CDR3 protein: CSAGGGASTDTQYF. The CDR3 DNA follows: TGCAGTGCAGGTGGGGGAGCTAGCACAGATACGCAGTATTTT.

The chain has TRBV10-3 and TRBJ2-3; a weak D match, TRBD2 (6 bases). Per germline, CDR1 ENHRY and CDR2 SYGVKD. The CDR3 has 14 residues. Trimming pared 6 bases from V and 2 bases from J, leaving 12 bases between. The CDR3, as DNA: TGTGCCATCAGGGAGGGCGGCTCCACAGATACGCAGTATTTT. It is translated as CAIREGGSTDTQYF.

This clonotype has more than one count but fewer than ten. This chain uses TRBV14 with TRBJ2-1; 11 bases agree with TRBD2. The CDR3 loop spans 19 amino acids. CDR1 is SGHDN, CDR2 FVKESK, per germline. V was pared by 1 base and J by 3 bases, with 11 bases of the junction left unmatched. The CDR3 sequence: CASSQGFLISGGGYNEQFF. CDR3 coding DNA: TGTGCCAGCAGCCAAGGGTTTTTAATTAGCGGGGGGGGCTACAATGAGCAGTTCTTC.

This clonotype was seen once. V and J are TRBV10-3 and TRBJ2-7, with D perhaps matching TRBD2 (5 bases). CDR1 ENHRY and CDR2 SYGVKD come from the germline V gene. The CDR3 loop spans 17 amino acids. Trimming stripped 0 bases from V and 5 bases from J, with 20 bases between. CDR3 sequence: CAISESTQDGLGNEQYF. DNA for the CDR3: TGTGCCATCAGTGAGTCGACTCAAGATGGTCTCGGGAACGAGCAGTACTTC.

Only one count was recorded for this clonotype. The rearrangement uses TRBV6-2 or TRBV6-3 and TRBJ2-2; possibly TRBD2 for D (7 bases). Germline V CDR1 and CDR2: MNHEY, SVGEGT. The germline V and J ends were trimmed by 6 bases and 4 bases, with 15 bases remaining between them. The CDR3 extends over 15 amino acids. The CDR3 DNA reads TGTGCCAGCAGACTTGCGGGGGCGCCCACCGGGGAGCTGTTTTTT. Translating it yields CASRLAGAPTGELFF.

The chain combines TRBV4-3 with TRBJ2-7; D is tentatively TRBD1 or TRBD2 (7 bases each). Germline lookup yields CDR1 LGHNA and CDR2 YSLEER. With 0 bases removed from V and 5 bases from J, the gap between germline ends came to 11 bases. This CDR3 comprises 14 residues. The CDR3 loop is CASSQEPGGDEQYF. The CDR3 DNA reads TGCGCCAGCAGCCAAGAACCAGGGGGGGACGAGCAGTACTTC.

This clonotype was observed a handful of times. The chain carries TRBV4-3 and TRBJ1-2; 8 bases match TRBD1. Unmatched junction bases numbered 2, after V lost 3 bases and J lost 5 bases. Germline V gene lookup returns CDR1 LGHNA and CDR2 YSLEER. The CDR3 sequence is 13 residues long. The DNA of the CDR3 is TGCGCCAGCAGCCACAACAGGGGGTATGGCTACACCTTC. Translating gives CASSHNRGYGYTF.

This rearrangement joins TRBV10-3 to TRBJ2-5; the D call may be TRBD1 or TRBD2 (5 bases each). Germline loops: CDR1 ENHRY, CDR2 SYGVKD. The CDR3 has 15 amino acids. The V gene lost 3 bases and the J gene lost 1 base, with 12 bases spanning the gap. CDR3: CAISDRGPFQETQYF. In DNA, the CDR3 is TGTGCCATCAGTGATAGGGGACCCTTCCAAGAGACCCAGTACTTC.

The CDR3 sequence is CASSLGIVYEQYF. The CDR3 DNA reads TGTGCCAGCAGTTTAGGCATTGTCTACGAGCAGTACTTC. This chain joins TRBV28 and TRBJ2-7; unclear D gene. V lost 2 bases, J lost 3 bases, and 8 bases lay in between. The CDR3 consists of 13 residues. Germline V gene data show CDR1 as MDHEN and CDR2 as SYDVKM.